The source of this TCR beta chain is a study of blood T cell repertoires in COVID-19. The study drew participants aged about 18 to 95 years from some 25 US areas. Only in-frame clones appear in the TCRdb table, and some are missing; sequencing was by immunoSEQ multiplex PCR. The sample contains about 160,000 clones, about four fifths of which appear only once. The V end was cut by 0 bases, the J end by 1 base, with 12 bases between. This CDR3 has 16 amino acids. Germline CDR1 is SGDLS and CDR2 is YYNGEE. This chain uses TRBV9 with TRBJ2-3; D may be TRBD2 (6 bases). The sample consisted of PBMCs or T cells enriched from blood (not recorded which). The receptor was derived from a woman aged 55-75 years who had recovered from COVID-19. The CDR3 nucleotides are TGTGCCAGCAGCGTAGGGGCTAGCGAGCGCACAGATACGCAGTATTTT. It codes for CASSVGASERTDTQYF.